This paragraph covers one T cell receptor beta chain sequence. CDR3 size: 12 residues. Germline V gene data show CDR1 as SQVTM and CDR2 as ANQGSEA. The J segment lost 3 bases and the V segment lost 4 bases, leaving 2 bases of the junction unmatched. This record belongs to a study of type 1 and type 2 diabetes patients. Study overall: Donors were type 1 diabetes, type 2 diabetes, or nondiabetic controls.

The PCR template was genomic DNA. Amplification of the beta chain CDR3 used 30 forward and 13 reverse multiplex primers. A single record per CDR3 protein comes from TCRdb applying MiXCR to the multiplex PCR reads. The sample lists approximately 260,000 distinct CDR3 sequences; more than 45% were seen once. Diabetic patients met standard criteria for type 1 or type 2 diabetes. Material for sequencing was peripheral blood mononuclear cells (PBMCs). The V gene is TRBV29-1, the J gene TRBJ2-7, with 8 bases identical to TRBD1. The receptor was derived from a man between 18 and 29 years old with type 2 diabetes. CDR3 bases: TGCAGCGTTGGACAGGGGCGCTACGAGCAGTACTTC. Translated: CSVGQGRYEQYF.